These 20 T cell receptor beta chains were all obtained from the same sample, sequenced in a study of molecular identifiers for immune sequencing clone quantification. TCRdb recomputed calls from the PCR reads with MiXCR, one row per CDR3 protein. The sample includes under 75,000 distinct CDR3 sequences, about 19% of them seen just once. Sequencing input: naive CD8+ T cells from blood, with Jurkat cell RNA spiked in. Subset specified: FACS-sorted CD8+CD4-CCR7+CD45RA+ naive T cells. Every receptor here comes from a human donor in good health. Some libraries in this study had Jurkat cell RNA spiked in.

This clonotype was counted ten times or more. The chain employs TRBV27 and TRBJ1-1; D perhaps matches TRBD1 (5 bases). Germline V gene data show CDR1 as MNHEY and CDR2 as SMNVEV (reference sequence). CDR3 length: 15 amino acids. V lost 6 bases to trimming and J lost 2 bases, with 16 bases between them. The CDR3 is CASSPFVQGNTEAFF. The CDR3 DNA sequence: TGTGCCAGCAGCCCCTTCGTCCAGGGAAACACTGAAGCTTTCTTT.

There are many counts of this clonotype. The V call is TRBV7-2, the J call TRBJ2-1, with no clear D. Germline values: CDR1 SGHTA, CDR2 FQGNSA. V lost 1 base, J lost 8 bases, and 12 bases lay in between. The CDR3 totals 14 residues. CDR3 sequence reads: CASSLDPEADEQFF. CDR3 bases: TGTGCCAGCAGCTTAGATCCCGAAGCAGATGAGCAGTTCTTC.

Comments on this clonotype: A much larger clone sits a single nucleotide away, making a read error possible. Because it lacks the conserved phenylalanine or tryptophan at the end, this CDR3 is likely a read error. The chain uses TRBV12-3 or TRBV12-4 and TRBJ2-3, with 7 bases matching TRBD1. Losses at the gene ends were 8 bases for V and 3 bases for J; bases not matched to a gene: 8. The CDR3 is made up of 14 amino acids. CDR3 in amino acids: CASLPGQLTDTQYI. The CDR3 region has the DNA TGTGCCAGCTTACCGGGACAGCTAACAGATACGCAGTATATT.

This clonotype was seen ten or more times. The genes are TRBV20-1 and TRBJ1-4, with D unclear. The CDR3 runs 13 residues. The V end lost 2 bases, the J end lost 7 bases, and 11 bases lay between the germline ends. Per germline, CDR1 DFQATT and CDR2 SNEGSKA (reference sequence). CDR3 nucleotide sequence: TGCAGTGCTAGACCCGTCTCTGGTGAAAAACTGTTTTTT. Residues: CSARPVSGEKLFF.

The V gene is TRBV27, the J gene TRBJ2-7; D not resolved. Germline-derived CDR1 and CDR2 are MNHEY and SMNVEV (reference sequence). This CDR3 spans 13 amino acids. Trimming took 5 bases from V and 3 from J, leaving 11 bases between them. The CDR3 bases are TGTGCCAGCAGTCTCGGACCGAACTACGAGCAGTACTTC. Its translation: CASSLGPNYEQYF.

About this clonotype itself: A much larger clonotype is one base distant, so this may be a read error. CDR3 residues: CASSQEVVPGVGYEQYF. The CDR3 DNA reads TGCGCCAGCAGCCAAGAAGTGGTTCCGGGGGTGGGCTACGAGCAGTACTTC. The chain carries TRBV4-1 and TRBJ2-7; maybe TRBD2 (6 bases). V was pared by 0 bases and J by 3 bases, with 18 bases between. The CDR3 is made up of 17 amino acids. Looked up from germline, CDR1 is MGHRA and CDR2 is YSYEKL.

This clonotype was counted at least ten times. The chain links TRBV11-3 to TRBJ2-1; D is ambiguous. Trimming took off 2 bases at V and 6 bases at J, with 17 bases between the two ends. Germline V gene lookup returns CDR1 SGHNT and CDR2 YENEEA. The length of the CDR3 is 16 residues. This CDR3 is CASSLPGMPSGNEQFF. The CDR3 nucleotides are TGTGCCAGCAGCTTACCGGGTATGCCCTCCGGCAATGAGCAGTTCTTC.

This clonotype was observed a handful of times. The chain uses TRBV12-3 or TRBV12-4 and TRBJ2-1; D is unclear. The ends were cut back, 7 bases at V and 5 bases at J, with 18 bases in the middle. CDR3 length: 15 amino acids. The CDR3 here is CASKPAPTNHNEQFF. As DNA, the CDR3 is TGTGCCAGCAAGCCGGCCCCCACAAATCACAATGAGCAGTTCTTC.

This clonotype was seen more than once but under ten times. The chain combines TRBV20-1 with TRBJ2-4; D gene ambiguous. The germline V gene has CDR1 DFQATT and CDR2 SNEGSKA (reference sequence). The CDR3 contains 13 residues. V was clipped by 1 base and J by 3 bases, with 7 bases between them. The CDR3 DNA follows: TGCAGTGCTAGAGTAAGCGACAAAAACATTCAGTACTTC. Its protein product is CSARVSDKNIQYF.

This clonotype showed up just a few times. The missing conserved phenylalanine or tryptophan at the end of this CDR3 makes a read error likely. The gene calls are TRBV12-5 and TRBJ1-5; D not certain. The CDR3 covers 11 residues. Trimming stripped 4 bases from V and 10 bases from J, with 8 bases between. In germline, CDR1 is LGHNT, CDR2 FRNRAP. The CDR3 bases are TGTGCTAGTGGTTCTCAAGTCCCCCAGCATTCT. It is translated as CASGSQVPQHS.

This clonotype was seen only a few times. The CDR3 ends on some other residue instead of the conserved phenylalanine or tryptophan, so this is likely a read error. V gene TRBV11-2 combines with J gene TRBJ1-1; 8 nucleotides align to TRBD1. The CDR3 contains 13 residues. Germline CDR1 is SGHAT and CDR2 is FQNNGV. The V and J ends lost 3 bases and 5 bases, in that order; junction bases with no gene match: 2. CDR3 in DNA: TGTGCCAGCAGCTTTGACAGGGGTACTGAAGCTTTCCTT. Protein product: CASSFDRGTEAFL.

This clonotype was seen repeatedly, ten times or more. CDR3 sequence (DNA): TGTGCCAGCAGCCTCCCAGGACGGGATTTTCGCACAGATACGCAGTATTTT. Protein: CASSLPGRDFRTDTQYF. The chain employs TRBV7-8 and TRBJ2-3; D perhaps matches TRBD2 (5 bases). The germline gives CDR1 SGHVS, CDR2 FQNEAQ. The CDR3 totals 17 residues. V was cut by 5 bases and J by 1 base, with 19 bases left in between.

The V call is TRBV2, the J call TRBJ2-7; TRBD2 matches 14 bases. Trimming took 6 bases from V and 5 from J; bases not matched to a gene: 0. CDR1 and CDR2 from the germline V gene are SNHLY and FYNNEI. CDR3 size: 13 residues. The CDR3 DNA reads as TGTGCCAGCAGGGGACTAGCGGGAGACGAGCAGTACTTC. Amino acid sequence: CASRGLAGDEQYF.

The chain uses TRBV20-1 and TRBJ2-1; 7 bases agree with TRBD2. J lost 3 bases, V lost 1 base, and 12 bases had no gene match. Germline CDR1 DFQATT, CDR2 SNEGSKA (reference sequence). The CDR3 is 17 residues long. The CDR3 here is CSARVLGAGENYNEQFF. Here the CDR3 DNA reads TGCAGTGCTAGAGTTCTTGGGGCGGGGGAAAACTACAATGAGCAGTTCTTC.

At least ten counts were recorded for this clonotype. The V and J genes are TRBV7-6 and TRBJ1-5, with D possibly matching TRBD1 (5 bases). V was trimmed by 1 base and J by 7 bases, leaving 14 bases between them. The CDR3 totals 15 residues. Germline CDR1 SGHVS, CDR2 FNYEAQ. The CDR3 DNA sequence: TGTGCCAGCAGCTTAGGGGCCCGGGGGTACCAGCCCCAGCATTTT. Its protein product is CASSLGARGYQPQHF.

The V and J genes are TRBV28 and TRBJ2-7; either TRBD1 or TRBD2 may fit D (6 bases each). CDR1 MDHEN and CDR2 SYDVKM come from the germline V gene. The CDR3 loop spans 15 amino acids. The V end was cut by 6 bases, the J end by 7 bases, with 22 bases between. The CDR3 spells CASSRKPGGWYEQYF. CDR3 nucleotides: TGTGCCAGCAGCAGAAAACCCGGGGGCTGGTATGAGCAGTACTTC.

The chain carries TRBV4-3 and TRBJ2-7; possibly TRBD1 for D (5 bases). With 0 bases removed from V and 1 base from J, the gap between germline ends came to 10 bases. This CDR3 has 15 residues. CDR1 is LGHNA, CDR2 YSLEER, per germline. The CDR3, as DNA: TGCGCCAGCAGCCAAGATCGGTCAGGGTCCTACGAGCAGTACTTC. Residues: CASSQDRSGSYEQYF.

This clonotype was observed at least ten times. CDR3 sequence reads: CASSPYSQGARDWSEQYF. The CDR3 DNA is TGTGCCAGCAGCCCCTATAGCCAGGGGGCGCGGGATTGGTCCGAGCAGTACTTC. V gene TRBV12-3 or TRBV12-4 combines with J gene TRBJ2-7; 8 positions match TRBD1. Unmatched junction bases numbered 22, after V lost 6 bases and J lost 6 bases. The CDR3 has 18 amino acids.

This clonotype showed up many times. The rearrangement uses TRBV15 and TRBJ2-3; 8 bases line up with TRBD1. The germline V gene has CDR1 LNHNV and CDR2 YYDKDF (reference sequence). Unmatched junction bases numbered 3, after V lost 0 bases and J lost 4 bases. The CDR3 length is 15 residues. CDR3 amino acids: CATSREQGVSDTQYF. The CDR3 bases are TGTGCCACCAGCAGAGAACAGGGGGTTTCAGATACGCAGTATTTT.

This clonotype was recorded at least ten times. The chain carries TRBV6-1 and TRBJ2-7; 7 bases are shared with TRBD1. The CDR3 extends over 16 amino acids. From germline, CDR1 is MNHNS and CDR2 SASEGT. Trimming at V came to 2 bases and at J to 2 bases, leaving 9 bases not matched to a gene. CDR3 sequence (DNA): TGTGCCAGCAGTGAATACTTTGGGACAGACACCTACGAGCAGTACTTC. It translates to CASSEYFGTDTYEQYF.